This TCR beta chain was sequenced in a study of somatic mutations in cytotoxic T cells in rheumatoid arthritis. For the study at large: Patient blood was drawn as 30 ml EDTA; the draw came right after diagnosis and before any treatment. Findings and limits, study-wide: In about an eighth of the roughly 60 patients, the largest CD8+ clone exceeded 20% of CD8+ cells.

As for this clone: The target antigen is unknown.

The table came from immunoSEQ multiplex PCR; TCRdb's copy has only in-frame clones and leaves some out. The sample lists 4,500 to 5,500 clones; about three quarters were seen once. The V gene's germline CDR1 is MGHRA and CDR2 YSYEKL. Trimming shortened V by 0 bases and J by 6 bases, and 18 bases separated the two germline ends. The CDR3 covers 16 residues. The V and J genes are TRBV4-1 and TRBJ2-7; maybe TRBD2 (5 bases). This TCR was sampled from a man aged 70 or older with rheumatoid arthritis. The sample consisted of CD8+ T cells sorted from blood. In DNA form, the CDR3 reads TGCGCCAGCAGCCAAGAAAGCGATGTCCCGGGGTTCGAGCAGTACTTC. Translating it yields CASSQESDVPGFEQYF.